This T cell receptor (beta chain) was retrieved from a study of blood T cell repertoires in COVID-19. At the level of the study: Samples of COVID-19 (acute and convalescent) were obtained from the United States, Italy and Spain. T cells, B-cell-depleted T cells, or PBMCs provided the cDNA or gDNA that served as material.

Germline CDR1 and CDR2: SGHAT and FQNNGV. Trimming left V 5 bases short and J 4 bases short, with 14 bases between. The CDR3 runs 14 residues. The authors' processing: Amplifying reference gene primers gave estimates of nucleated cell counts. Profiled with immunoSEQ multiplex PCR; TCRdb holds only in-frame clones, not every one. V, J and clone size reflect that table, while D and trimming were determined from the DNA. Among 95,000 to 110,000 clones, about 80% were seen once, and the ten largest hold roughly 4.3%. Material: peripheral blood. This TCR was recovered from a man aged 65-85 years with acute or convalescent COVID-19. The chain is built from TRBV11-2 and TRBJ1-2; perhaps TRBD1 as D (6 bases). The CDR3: CASSGKQGFYGYTF. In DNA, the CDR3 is TGTGCCAGCAGCGGAAAGCAGGGGTTCTATGGCTACACCTTC. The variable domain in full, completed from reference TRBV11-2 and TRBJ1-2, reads EAGVAQSPRYKIIEKRQSVAFWCNPISGHATLYWYQQILGQGPKLLIQFQNNGVVDDSQLPKDRFSAERLKGVDSTLKIQPAKLEDSAVYLCASSGKQGFYGYTFGSGTRLTVV.